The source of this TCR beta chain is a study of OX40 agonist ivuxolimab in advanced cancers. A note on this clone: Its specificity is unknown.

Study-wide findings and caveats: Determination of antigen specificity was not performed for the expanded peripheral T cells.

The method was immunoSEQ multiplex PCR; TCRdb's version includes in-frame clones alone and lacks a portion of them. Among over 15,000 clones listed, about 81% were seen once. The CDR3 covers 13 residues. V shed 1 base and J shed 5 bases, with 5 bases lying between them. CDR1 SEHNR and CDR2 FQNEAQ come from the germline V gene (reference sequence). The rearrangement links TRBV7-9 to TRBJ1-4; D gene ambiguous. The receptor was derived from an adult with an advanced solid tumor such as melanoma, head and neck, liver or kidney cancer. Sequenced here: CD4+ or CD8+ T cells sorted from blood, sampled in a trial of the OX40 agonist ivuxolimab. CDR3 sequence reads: CASSLGSNEKLFF. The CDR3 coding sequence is TGTGCCAGCAGCTTAGGCTCAAATGAAAAACTGTTTTTT.